This is a list of T cell receptor beta chains from one sample in a study of post-analysis software for immune sequencing data. In TCRdb, the PCR reads were re-called with MiXCR into one record per CDR3 protein. The sample holds a few hundred thousand distinct CDR3 sequences, 36% seen once. The source material was blood. These TCRs come from a girl aged 5 to 17 with multiple sclerosis. CDR3s include the opening cysteine and the closing phenylalanine or tryptophan. Fields, in order: CDR3 length, V gene, J gene, clone size, D gene, CDR3 DNA, CDR3 protein. D genes are given only for firm matches. A clone size is listed for some rows: how often the clone was seen (once, few, many), or a class if it is expanded.

17	TRBV4-1	TRBJ2-3	many	TRBD1	TGCGCCAGCAGCTTTTTTGTACCGGGACAGCCTCCCGATACGCAGTATTTT	CASSFFVPGQPPDTQYF
14	TRBV5-1	TRBJ2-5	many	NA	TGCGCCAGCAGCTTGGCCGAGCCAGAAGAGACCCAGTACTTC	CASSLAEPEETQYF
17	TRBV5-1	TRBJ2-5	many	TRBD2	TGCGCCAGCAGCTTCCGCGGGAATAAGGCGGGGGAAGAGACCCAGTACTTC	CASSFRGNKAGEETQYF
12	TRBV12-3/TRBV12-4	TRBJ1-2	many	NA	TGTGCCAGCAGTTTACCTGGCTATGGCTACACCTTC	CASSLPGYGYTF
11	TRBV12-3/TRBV12-4	TRBJ1-1	many	NA	TGTGCCAGCAGTGCCCTGACTGAAGCTTTCTTT	CASSALTEAFF
14	TRBV5-5	TRBJ1-2	many	TRBD1	TGTGCCAGCAGCTTAGACAGGGTGAACTATGGCTACACCTTC	CASSLDRVNYGYTF
15	TRBV28	TRBJ1-5	once	NA	TGTGCCGGCAGTTTATTGCAGGGACGCAATCAGCCCCAGCATTTT	CAGSLLQGRNQPQHF
13	TRBV5-1	TRBJ1-2	many	NA	TGCGCCAGCAGCTTGCGGGGGGACTATGGCTACACCTTC	CASSLRGDYGYTF
15	TRBV12-3/TRBV12-4	TRBJ2-3	NA	TRBD2	TGTGCCAGCGTTTGGGGGGGAGGAAGCACAGATACGCAGTATTTT	CASVWGGGSTDTQYF
17	TRBV5-1	TRBJ2-2	NA	NA	TGCGCCAGCAGCTTGGCACTTGGCCGGGGGCAAACCGGGGAGCTGTTTTTT	CASSLALGRGQTGELFF
14	TRBV28	TRBJ2-7	NA	TRBD1	TGTGCCAGCAGTCCGGGACAGGGACAGTACGAGCAGTACTTC	CASSPGQGQYEQYF
16	TRBV5-1	TRBJ1-6	few	TRBD1	TGCGCCAGCAGCTCCGGGACAGGGGGCTCGAATTCACCCCTCCACTTT	CASSSGTGGSNSPLHF
11	TRBV24-1	TRBJ2-5	many	NA	TGTGCCACCAGTGATGCTCAGACCCAGTACTTC	CATSDAQTQYF
15	TRBV3-1	TRBJ1-2	many	TRBD1	TGTGCCAGCAGCCATCCCGGACAGGGAGTGTATGGCTACACCTTC	CASSHPGQGVYGYTF
14	TRBV30	TRBJ2-1	NA	TRBD2	TGTGCCTGGAGTACGGGACTAGCGGGAGCTGAGCAGTTCTTC	CAWSTGLAGAEQFF
17	TRBV6-1	TRBJ2-1	few	TRBD2	TGTGCCGGCAGTGCTGTTAGGACTAGCATAAACTACAATGAGCAGTTCTTC	CAGSAVRTSINYNEQFF
18	TRBV20-1	TRBJ2-4	many	TRBD2	TGCAGTGCTAACCCTAGCGGGGGGGCCTTCCGGGGCAAAAACATTCAGTACTTC	CSANPSGGAFRGKNIQYF
12	TRBV29-1	TRBJ2-1	many	NA	TGCAGCGTTGTAGGACAAGGGAATGAGCAGTTCTTC	CSVVGQGNEQFF
18	TRBV20-1	TRBJ2-7	many	TRBD1	TGCAGTGCCAGCCGGTACCAGGGGGCGCTTCCACCTTACTACGAGCAGTACTTC	CSASRYQGALPPYYEQYF
13	TRBV20-1	TRBJ1-5	many	NA	TGCAGTGCTAGGTCGGAGGGGATACGCGTACAGCATTTT	CSARSEGIRVQHF
13	TRBV5-1	TRBJ2-3	many	NA	TGCGCCAGCAGCTTGGACCCCACAGATACGCAGTATTTT	CASSLDPTDTQYF
12	TRBV12-3/TRBV12-4	TRBJ2-1	many	NA	TGTGCCAGCGTACTACAGGGCCATGAGCAGTTCTTC	CASVLQGHEQFF
17	TRBV5-1	TRBJ2-6	many	TRBD1	TGCGCCAGCAGCTTTGGGACAGGGGTTCCTGGGGCCAACGTCCTGACTTTC	CASSFGTGVPGANVLTF
13	TRBV5-6	TRBJ1-1	once	NA	TGTGCCAGCAGCTTTGGGGACCCCGGGAGGGCTTTCTTT	CASSFGDPGRAFF
15	TRBV6-4	TRBJ2-3	many	TRBD2	TGTGCCGGCAGTGAGACTAGCGGGAACACAGATACGCAGTATTTT	CAGSETSGNTDTQYF
15	TRBV19	TRBJ2-5	few	NA	TGTGCCAGTAGTATGGAGTGGGAACCCCAAGAGACCCAGTACTTC	CASSMEWEPQETQYF
13	TRBV6-2/TRBV6-3	TRBJ1-5	many	NA	TGTGCCAGCGCAGGTATGGGCAATCAGCCCCAGCATTTT	CASAGMGNQPQHF
16	TRBV4-1	TRBJ1-1	few	TRBD1	TGCGCCAGCAGCCAAGTTGTCCAGGGGGGGGTGACTGAAGCTTTCTTT	CASSQVVQGGVTEAFF
17	TRBV28	TRBJ2-3	NA	TRBD2	TGTGCCAGCAGTTCCCCGACTAGCGGGAGGGCGGTTGATACGCAGTATTTT	CASSSPTSGRAVDTQYF
16	TRBV20-1	TRBJ2-5	NA	TRBD2	TGCAGTGCTAGAGACCTTAAGGGACTAGCCTGGGAGACCCAGTACTTC	CSARDLKGLAWETQYF
14	TRBV5-1	TRBJ2-1	many	NA	TGCGCCAGCAGCTTAACGGACAGCTACAATGAGCAGTTCTTC	CASSLTDSYNEQFF
16	TRBV28	TRBJ2-2	few	NA	TGTGCCAGCAGTCTGCAGCGATGGGCTAACACCGGGGAGCTGTTTTTT	CASSLQRWANTGELFF
16	TRBV24-1	TRBJ2-1	many	NA	TGTGCCACCAGTGATTTGGAAACGAATTCTCGGGGTGAGCAGTTCTTC	CATSDLETNSRGEQFF
15	TRBV28	TRBJ1-1	many	TRBD1	TGTGCCAGCAGCGAGAGTTGGACAGGGGAGACTGAAGCTTTCTTT	CASSESWTGETEAFF
12	TRBV25-1	TRBJ1-5	once	NA	TGTGCTAGCAGTGATATCGGGAAGACCCAGCATTTT	CASSDIGKTQHF
11	TRBV6-2/TRBV6-3	TRBJ2-3	many	NA	TGTGCCACCAGAGTAGCCCGCACGCAGTATTTT	CATRVARTQYF
17	TRBV20-1	TRBJ2-7	NA	NA	TGCAGCGCTGGGCGGTGGGAGGTTAGCGGATCCTCCTACGAGCAGTACTTC	CSAGRWEVSGSSYEQYF
15	TRBV20-1	TRBJ2-7	NA	TRBD1	TGCAGTGCTAGAGACCAGGGGGCCCAAACCTACGAGCAGTACTTC	CSARDQGAQTYEQYF
15	TRBV9	TRBJ1-3	NA	TRBD1	TGTGCCAGCAGTATTGGACAGGTCCTTGGAAACACCATATATTTT	CASSIGQVLGNTIYF
17	TRBV28	TRBJ2-3	NA	TRBD1	TGTGCCAGCAGTTTTATCTCAGGACAGGGTGGCACAGATACGCAGTATTTT	CASSFISGQGGTDTQYF
14	TRBV20-1	TRBJ2-7	few	NA	TGCAGTGCTGGGGAAACAGGGATTGAGTACGAGCAGTACTTC	CSAGETGIEYEQYF
15	TRBV5-1	TRBJ2-7	NA	TRBD1	TGCGCCAGCAGCTTGGACAGGGGCCCACCTAACGAGCAGTACTTC	CASSLDRGPPNEQYF
14	TRBV6-1	TRBJ2-5	NA	NA	TGTGCCAGCCGTTGGGAGTCGCACCAAGAGACCCAGTACTTC	CASRWESHQETQYF
11	TRBV24-1	TRBJ2-5	many	NA	TGTGCCACCAGTGATTTGGGGGGCCAGTACTTC	CATSDLGGQYF
15	TRBV5-5	TRBJ2-2	NA	NA	TGTGCCAGCAGCTTGTCGTCCGGGGACACCGGGGAGCTGTTTTTT	CASSLSSGDTGELFF
16	TRBV28	TRBJ1-6	NA	NA	TGTGCCAGCAGTTTACAAGGGGAAAGTTATAATTCACCCCTCCACTTT	CASSLQGESYNSPLHF
16	TRBV4-2	TRBJ1-1	NA	TRBD1	TGTGCCAGCAGCCAAGGGAGACAGGGGGCGCCAACTGAAGCTTTCTTT	CASSQGRQGAPTEAFF
14	TRBV20-1	TRBJ2-3	NA	NA	TGCAGTGCTAGAGGAGGGTCGACGACAGATACGCAGTATTTT	CSARGGSTTDTQYF
17	TRBV18	TRBJ2-5	few	TRBD2	TGTGCCAGCTCACCATCCCTGACTAGCGGGAGAGAACATGAGCAGTACTTC	CASSPSLTSGREHEQYF
16	TRBV5-5	TRBJ2-1	many	NA	TGTGCCAGCAGCCGAAGGGCCGATAGCTCCTACAATGAGCAGTTCTTC	CASSRRADSSYNEQFF
17	TRBV20-1	TRBJ1-1	many	TRBD1	TGCAGTGCTACCATACCTACAGGGGGCCTAATGAACACTGAAGCTTTCTTT	CSATIPTGGLMNTEAFF